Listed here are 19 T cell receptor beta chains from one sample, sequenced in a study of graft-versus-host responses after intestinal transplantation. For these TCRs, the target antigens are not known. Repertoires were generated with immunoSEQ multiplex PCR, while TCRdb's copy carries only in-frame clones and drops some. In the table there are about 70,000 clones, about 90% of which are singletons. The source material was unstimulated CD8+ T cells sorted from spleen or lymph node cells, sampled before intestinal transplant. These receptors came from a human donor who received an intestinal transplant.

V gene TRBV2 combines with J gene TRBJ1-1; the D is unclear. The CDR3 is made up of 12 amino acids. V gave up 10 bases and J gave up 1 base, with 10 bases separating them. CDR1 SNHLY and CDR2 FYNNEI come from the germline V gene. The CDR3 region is CANRLQNTEAFF. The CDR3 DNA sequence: TGTGCCAACCGACTCCAGAACACTGAAGCTTTCTTT. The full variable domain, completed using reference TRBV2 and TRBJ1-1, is EPEVTQTPSHQVTQMGQEVILRCVPISNHLYFYWYRQILGQKVEFLVSFYNNEISEKSEIFDDQFSVERPDGSNFTLKIRSTKLEDSAMYFCANRLQNTEAFFGQGTRLTVV.

DNA for the CDR3: TGTGCTAGTGGTTTGCCCCGGACAGAGTCAGGGGGCACTGAAGCTTTCTTT. Its protein is CASGLPRTESGGTEAFF. V gene TRBV12-5 combines with J gene TRBJ1-1; 7 bases are a match to TRBD1. The CDR3 contains 17 residues. The trim removed 2 bases at V and 4 bases at J, leaving 13 bases unmatched. The germline V gene has CDR1 LGHNT and CDR2 FRNRAP.

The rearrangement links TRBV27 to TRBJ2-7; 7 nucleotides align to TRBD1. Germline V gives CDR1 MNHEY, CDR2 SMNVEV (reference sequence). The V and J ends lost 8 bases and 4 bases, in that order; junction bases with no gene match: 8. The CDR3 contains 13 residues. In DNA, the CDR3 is TGTGCCAGCTGGGGGACAGCCCGATACGAGCAGTACTTC. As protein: CASWGTARYEQYF.

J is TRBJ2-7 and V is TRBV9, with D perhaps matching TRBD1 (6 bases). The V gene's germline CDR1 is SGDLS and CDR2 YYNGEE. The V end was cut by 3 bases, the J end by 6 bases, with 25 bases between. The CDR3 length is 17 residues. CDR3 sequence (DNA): TGTGCCAGCAGCGCACCTTCTGAGGGGGTGGATTCTCGCGAGCAGTACTTC. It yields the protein CASSAPSEGVDSREQYF.

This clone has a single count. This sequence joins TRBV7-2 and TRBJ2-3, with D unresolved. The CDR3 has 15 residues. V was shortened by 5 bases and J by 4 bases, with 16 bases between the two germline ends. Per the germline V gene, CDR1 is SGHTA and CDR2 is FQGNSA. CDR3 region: CASSPGPYYPDTQYF. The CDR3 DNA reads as TGTGCCAGCAGCCCCGGTCCCTATTATCCAGATACGCAGTATTTT.

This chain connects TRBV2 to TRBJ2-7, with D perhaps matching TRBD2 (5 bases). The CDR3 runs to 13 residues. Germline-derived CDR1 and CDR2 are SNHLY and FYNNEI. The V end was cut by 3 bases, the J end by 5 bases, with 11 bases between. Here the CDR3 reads CASSDGRADEQYF. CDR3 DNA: TGTGCCAGCAGTGACGGCCGAGCGGACGAGCAGTACTTC.

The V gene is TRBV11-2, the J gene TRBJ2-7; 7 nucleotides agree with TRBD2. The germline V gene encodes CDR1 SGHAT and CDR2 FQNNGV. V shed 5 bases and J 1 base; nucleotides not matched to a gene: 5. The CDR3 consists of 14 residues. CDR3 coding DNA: TGTGCCAGCAGCCCACGAGCGGGATCCTACGAGCAGTACTTC. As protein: CASSPRAGSYEQYF.

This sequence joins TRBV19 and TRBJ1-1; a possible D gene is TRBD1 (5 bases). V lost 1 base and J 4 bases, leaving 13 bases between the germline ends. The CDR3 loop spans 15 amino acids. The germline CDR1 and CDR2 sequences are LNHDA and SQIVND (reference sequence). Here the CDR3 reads CASSIGVGGTTEAFF. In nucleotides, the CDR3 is TGTGCCAGTAGTATAGGGGTTGGGGGGACCACTGAAGCTTTCTTT.

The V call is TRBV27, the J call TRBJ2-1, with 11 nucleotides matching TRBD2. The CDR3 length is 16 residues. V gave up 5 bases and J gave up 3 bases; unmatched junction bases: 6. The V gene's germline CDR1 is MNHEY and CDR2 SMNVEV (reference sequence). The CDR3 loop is CASSPLAGGRYNEQFF. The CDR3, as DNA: TGTGCCAGCAGTCCCCTAGCGGGGGGCCGCTACAATGAGCAGTTCTTC.

The chain's CDR3 is CASSVYRSSYNEQFF. The CDR3 DNA reads TGTGCCAGCAGTGTGTACAGGTCATCCTACAATGAGCAGTTCTTC. This sequence joins TRBV6-5 and TRBJ2-1; D possibly corresponds to TRBD1 (5 bases). V gave up 5 bases and J gave up 1 base, with 12 bases separating them. CDR1 is MNHEY, CDR2 SVGAGI, per germline. CDR3 length: 15 amino acids.

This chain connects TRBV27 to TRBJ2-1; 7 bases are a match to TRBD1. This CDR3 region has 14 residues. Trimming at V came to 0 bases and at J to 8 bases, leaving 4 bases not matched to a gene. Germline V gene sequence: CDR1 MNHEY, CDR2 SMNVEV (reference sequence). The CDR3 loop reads CASSLSGGRHEQFF. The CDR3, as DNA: TGTGCCAGCAGTTTATCAGGGGGCCGCCATGAGCAGTTCTTC.

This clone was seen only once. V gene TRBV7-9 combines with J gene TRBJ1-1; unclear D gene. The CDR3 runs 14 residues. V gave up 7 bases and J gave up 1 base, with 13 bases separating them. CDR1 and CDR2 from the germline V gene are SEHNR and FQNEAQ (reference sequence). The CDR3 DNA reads TGTGCCAGCAACCCCCATGCGGAGAACACTGAAGCTTTCTTT. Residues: CASNPHAENTEAFF.

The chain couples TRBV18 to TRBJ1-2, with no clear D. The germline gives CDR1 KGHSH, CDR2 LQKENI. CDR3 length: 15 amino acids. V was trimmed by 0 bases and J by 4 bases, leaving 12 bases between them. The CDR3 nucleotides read TGTGCCAGCTCACCACCGGAGGGAGACCCCTATGGCTACACCTTC. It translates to CASSPPEGDPYGYTF.

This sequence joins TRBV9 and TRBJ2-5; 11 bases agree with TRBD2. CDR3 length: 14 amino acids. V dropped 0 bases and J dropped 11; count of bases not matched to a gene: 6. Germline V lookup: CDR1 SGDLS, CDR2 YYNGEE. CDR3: CASSVGLAGGEQYF. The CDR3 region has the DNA TGTGCCAGCAGCGTAGGTCTAGCGGGGGGTGAGCAGTACTTC.

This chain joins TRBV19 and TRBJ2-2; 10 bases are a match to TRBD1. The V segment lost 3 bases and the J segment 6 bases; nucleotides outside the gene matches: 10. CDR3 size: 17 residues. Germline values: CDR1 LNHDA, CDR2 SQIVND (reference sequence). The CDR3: CASSIRQGAPQAGELFF. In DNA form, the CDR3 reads TGTGCCAGTAGTATCCGACAGGGGGCCCCGCAGGCCGGGGAGCTGTTTTTT.

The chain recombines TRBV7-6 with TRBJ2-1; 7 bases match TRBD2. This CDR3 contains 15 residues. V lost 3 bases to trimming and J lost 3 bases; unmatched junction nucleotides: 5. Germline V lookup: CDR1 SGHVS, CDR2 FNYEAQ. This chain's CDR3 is CASSFSSGDYNEQFF. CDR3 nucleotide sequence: TGTGCCAGCAGCTTTTCGAGCGGGGACTACAATGAGCAGTTCTTC.

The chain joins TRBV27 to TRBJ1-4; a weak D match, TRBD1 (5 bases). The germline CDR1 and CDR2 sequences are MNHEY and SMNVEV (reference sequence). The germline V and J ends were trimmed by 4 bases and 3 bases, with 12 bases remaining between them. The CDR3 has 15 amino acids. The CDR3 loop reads CASSSLIGANEKLFF. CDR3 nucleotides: TGTGCCAGCAGTTCTCTAATAGGGGCTAATGAAAAACTGTTTTTT.

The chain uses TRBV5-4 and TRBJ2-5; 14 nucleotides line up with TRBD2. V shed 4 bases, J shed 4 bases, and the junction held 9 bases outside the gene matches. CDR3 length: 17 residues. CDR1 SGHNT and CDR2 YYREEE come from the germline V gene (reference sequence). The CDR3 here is CASSLGLAGGGVETQYF. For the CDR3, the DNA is TGTGCCAGCAGCCTAGGACTAGCGGGGGGTGGTGTAGAGACCCAGTACTTC.

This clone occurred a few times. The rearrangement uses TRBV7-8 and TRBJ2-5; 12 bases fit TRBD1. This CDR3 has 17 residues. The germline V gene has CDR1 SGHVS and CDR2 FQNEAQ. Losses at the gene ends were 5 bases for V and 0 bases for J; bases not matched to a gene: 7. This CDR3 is CASSAGQGAVYQETQYF. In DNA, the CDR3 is TGTGCCAGCAGCGCGGGACAGGGGGCAGTGTACCAAGAGACCCAGTACTTC.